This T cell receptor (beta chain) originates from a study of blood T cells in healthy people across ages. Overall study context: Template switching captured about one barcoded beta molecule per two T cells. Study findings and constraints: Percentage of naive T cells showed a strong correlation with TCR beta diversity. Diversity was higher, and naive CD4+ cells more numerous, in long-lived donors than in aged donors. While age rose, TCR beta diversity per million T cells dropped in a roughly linear way.

In the case of this clonotype: The antigen is undetermined.

A second PCR of about 6 to 12 cycles used a sample-barcoded 5' primer and a J-beta primer mix. A single record per CDR3 protein comes from TCRdb applying MiXCR to the 5' RACE reads. Of around 710,000 distinct CDR3 sequences detected, roughly 47% appear once; the ten largest clones hold roughly 19%. V trimming: 4 bases; J trimming: 4 bases; junction bases outside the gene matches: 12. The CDR3 covers 16 residues. Per the germline V gene, CDR1 is PRHDT and CDR2 is FYEKMQ (reference sequence). This chain links TRBV13 with TRBJ2-5; TRBD1 matches 7 bases. The clonotype originates from a woman aged 60-75 years in good health. Sequencing was carried out using blood. The CDR3 protein is CASSSQGAGGPETQYF. CDR3 in DNA: TGTGCCAGCAGCTCCCAAGGGGCAGGGGGTCCAGAGACCCAGTACTTC.